This T cell receptor (beta chain) was obtained from a study of blood T cell repertoires in COVID-19. The wider study: The analysed material was cDNA or gDNA that came from T cells, B-cell-depleted T cells, or PBMCs.

Germline V lookup: CDR1 SGHDT, CDR2 YYEEEE. CDR3 size: 15 residues. V trimming: 4 bases; J trimming: 5 bases; junction bases outside the gene matches: 7. Original handling: Amplification of reference gene primers was used by the study to estimate nucleated cell counts. TCRdb keeps only in-frame clones here, not all; method: immunoSEQ multiplex PCR. From that table come the V and J calls and clone size; the DNA was used to work out D and trimming. The sample includes some 180,000 clones, just under 80% of them seen just once. The TCR was taken from a woman older than 75 with active or convalescent COVID-19. Sequenced input: peripheral blood. The J gene is TRBJ2-2, the V gene TRBV5-6; the match to TRBD1 covers 8 bases. CDR3 region: CASSPSDRGTGELFF. DNA for the CDR3: TGTGCCAGCAGCCCTTCCGACAGGGGTACCGGGGAGCTGTTTTTT.